This is a list of T cell receptor beta chains from one sample in a study of technical replicates of blood from several donors. Some clones are missing from TCRdb's copy, which holds only in-frame ones; the method was immunoSEQ multiplex PCR. This table has approximately 89,000 clones, about 94% appearing once. The specimen was T cells isolated from PBMCs. The receptors come from a human donor in good health. CDR3s include the opening cysteine and the closing phenylalanine or tryptophan. D genes are given only for firm matches.

>TRBV5-3|TRBJ1-5|-
TGTGCCAGAAGCCACGGGAGCAATCAGCCCCAGCATTTT
CARSHGSNQPQHF
>TRBV14|TRBJ2-7|-
TGTGCCAGCAGCCAAGGAGGCAGTGCTATTTACGAGCAGTACTTC
CASSQGGSAIYEQYF
>TRBV4-3|TRBJ1-2|-
TGCGCCAGCAGCCAATTGGCGGGGACGAACTATGGCTACACCTTC
CASSQLAGTNYGYTF
>TRBV30|TRBJ2-7|-
TGTGCCTGGAGCGTGGGGGGCGAGCAGTACTTC
CAWSVGGEQYF
>TRBV28|TRBJ1-4|-
TGTGCCAGCAGTTTAACCAGGGGACCTAATGAAAAACTGTTTTTT
CASSLTRGPNEKLFF
>TRBV6-6|TRBJ2-2|TRBD2
TGTGCCAGCAGTCTACTAGCGGGAGACACCGGGGAGCTGTTTTTT
CASSLLAGDTGELFF
>TRBV7-9|TRBJ1-2|-
TGTGCCAGCAGCCTTGCACAGGGTGCGCACTATGGCTACACCTTC
CASSLAQGAHYGYTF
>TRBV7-2|TRBJ1-4|-
TGTGCCAGCAGCTCAACACCAACTAATGAAAAACTGTTTTTT
CASSSTPTNEKLFF
>TRBV7-3|TRBJ1-1|-
TGTGCCAGCAGCCCGCTAGGAGGGTCCACTGAAGCTTTCTTT
CASSPLGGSTEAFF
>TRBV5-1|TRBJ2-7|-
TGCGCCAGCAGCTTGGAGGGGAACTCCTACGAGCAGTACTTC
CASSLEGNSYEQYF
>TRBV5-4|TRBJ1-2|-
TGTGCCAGCAACCGGGGGGGGACCTATGGCTACACCTTC
CASNRGGTYGYTF
>TRBV5-1|TRBJ2-7|TRBD1
TGCGCCAGCAGCATAGGGACAGCCTACGAGCAGTACTTC
CASSIGTAYEQYF
>TRBV9|TRBJ2-3|-
TGTGCCAGCAAGTTGTCGGGCACAGATACGCAGTATTTT
CASKLSGTDTQYF